The TCR beta chain under discussion was sequenced for a study of blood T cell repertoires in COVID-19 (dated by TCRdb to the early 2020s). About the full investigation: Samples from collaborators originated in the United States, Italy and Spain and spanned both the acute and convalescent phases of COVID-19. The prospective study material was composed of cDNA or gDNA derived from T cells, B-cell-depleted T cells, or PBMCs. Deeply sampled blood TCRbeta repertoires from subjects exposed to, actively infected with, or recovered from COVID-19 were included in the dataset. A freely available public database, intended as a resource for researchers studying the immune response to SARS-CoV-2, is where the repertoires were released. Samples were obtained from the ongoing ImmuneRACE study (first 160 participants) and from about 1,300 subjects provided by 6 global collaborators. A de-identified subject ID, COVID-19 status, age in years and sex were almost always included in the sample metadata. Where available, HLA class I and class II types were taken from metadata supplied by the sample provider and were not determined by assay-based typing. Overall study results and their limits: The quantity of clinical and demographic metadata differed by source and by participant and was supplied without curation.

TCRbeta CDR3 regions were amplified from genomic DNA by means of the immunoSEQ Assay, a bias-controlled multiplex PCR. As for the original processing: The number of nucleated cells in each sample was estimated from the amplification of reference gene primers within the assay. To quantify the absolute abundance of each unique TCRbeta CDR3 rearrangement, sequence reads were collapsed and filtered. For each sample, productive Simpson clonality was calculated by taking the square root of Simpson's diversity index across productive rearrangements. TCRdb took this table from immuneACCESS and kept in-frame rearrangements with V and J called. Such tables lack part of the clones; where checked against another copy, unresolved V genes explain under half of the gap, and the rest is unexplained. V, J and clone size derive from that table, while D and trimming were established from the DNA sequence. The sample records more than 95,000 clones, about 81% of which are singletons. The ten largest clones represent 3.8% of the sample.

Each collaborating institution followed its own protocols to collect whole blood in K2EDTA tubes. For TCRbeta analysis, collaborators shipped samples in one of three forms: frozen whole blood, isolated PBMCs, or DNA extracted from either of those sample types. Remarks on this clone: No antigen is known for it. No base-level quality is on record; no much larger clone is a single base apart.

Reading the germline V gene gives CDR1 SGHRS and CDR2 YFSETQ. Spanning cysteine to phenylalanine, the CDR3 consists of 15 amino acids. This entry keeps only the CDR3 DNA: 45 bases, framed from base 1. A distance of 10 bases separates the germline ends of V and J, which lose 4 bases and 0 bases respectively. The chain is made from TRBV5-1 and TRBJ1-4, and perhaps TRBD1 as D gene, on 5 matching bases. The sequenced material came from peripheral blood. The receptor's source is a woman aged 50 to 65 with acute or convalescent COVID-19. CDR3 region: CASSRGGPTNEKLFF. At the DNA level, the sequence is TGCGCCAGCAGCCGGGGGGGACCAACTAATGAAAAACTGTTTTTT.